The table lists the clone carrying this TCR beta chain with a few counts. Its cognate antigen is unknown. Libraries of bulk TCR were made by previously described methods (with listed TCR primers). TCRdb independently ran MiXCR on the PCR reads; one entry per CDR3 protein. This sample has about 640,000 distinct CDR3 sequences, with just under 20% found just once. This sample was taken from a study of molecular identifiers for immune sequencing clone quantification. Study-wide points: Clones exceeding 20 RNA copies carried over 99% of effector molecules but under 1% of naive-cell molecules. The sizes of highly expanded clones could be underestimated when identical TCR molecules share a barcode. About a million naive cells reportedly did not prevent detection of spiked Jurkat TCR RNA from one cell.

CDR3 length: 21 amino acids. V lost 5 bases to trimming and J lost 1 base; unmatched junction nucleotides: 19. Germline lookup yields CDR1 SGHVS and CDR2 FQNEAQ. The receptor was derived from a human donor in good health. Some libraries in this study had Jurkat cell RNA spiked in. This sequence joins TRBV7-8 and TRBJ2-5, with TRBD2 matching 13 bases. The sequenced material came from naive CD8+ T cells from blood, with Jurkat cell RNA spiked in. The subset: FACS-sorted CD8+CD4-CCR7+CD45RA+ naive T cells. CDR3 protein: CASSKLLRPGLAGRTQETQYF. The CDR3 bases are TGTGCCAGCAGCAAACTGCTTAGGCCGGGACTAGCGGGACGAACCCAAGAGACCCAGTACTTC.